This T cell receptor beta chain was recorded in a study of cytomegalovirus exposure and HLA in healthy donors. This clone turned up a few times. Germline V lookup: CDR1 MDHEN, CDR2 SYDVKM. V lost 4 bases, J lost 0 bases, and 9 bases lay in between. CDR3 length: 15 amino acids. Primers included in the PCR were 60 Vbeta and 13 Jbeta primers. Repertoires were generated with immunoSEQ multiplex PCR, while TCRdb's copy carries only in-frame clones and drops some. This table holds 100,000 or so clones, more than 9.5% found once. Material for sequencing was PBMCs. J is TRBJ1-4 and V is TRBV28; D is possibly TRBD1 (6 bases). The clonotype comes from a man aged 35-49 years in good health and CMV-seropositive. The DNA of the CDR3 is TGTGCCAGCAGTTATACAGGGTCAACTAATGAAAAACTGTTTTTT. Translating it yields CASSYTGSTNEKLFF.